This paragraph covers one T cell receptor (beta chain) sequence. The antigen remains unidentified. Germline CDR1 reads DFQATT; CDR2 reads SNEGSKA (reference sequence). The CDR3 contains 19 residues. The J segment lost 8 bases and the V segment lost 0 bases, leaving 15 bases of the junction unmatched. These data originate in a study of post-analysis software for immune sequencing data. Study-wide results and caveats: About five TRBV segments appeared more often in patients than in controls, and TRBV5-6, TRBV5-1 and TRBV20-1 were among these.

TCR beta cDNA libraries included unique molecular identifiers. One entry per CDR3 protein results from TCRdb running MiXCR on the PCR reads. The sample includes roughly 650,000 distinct CDR3 sequences, 55% to 60% seen only once; the top ten take about 11%. The specimen sequenced was blood. V usage is TRBV20-1 and J usage is TRBJ2-2, with 13 positions matching TRBD2. The origin of this receptor is a girl aged 2 to 9 with multiple sclerosis. CDR3 sequence: CSARDLRSTSGRASGELFF. The CDR3 DNA reads as TGCAGTGCTAGAGATCTAAGGTCAACTAGCGGGAGGGCCTCTGGGGAGCTGTTTTTT.